The present entry profiles one T cell receptor (beta chain) with its context. Its antigen is still unknown. Assay: immunoSEQ multiplex PCR; the TCRdb copy retains only in-frame clones and omits some. The sample holds about 85,000 clones; less than 95% are singletons and the top ten take about 8%. The data derive from a study of graft-versus-host responses after intestinal transplantation. Study background: Recipients received multivisceral, liver-intestinal, or isolated intestinal transplants. Recipients across the board were started on anti-thymocyte globulin induction, then kept on tacrolimus and steroids for two to four years. Study-wide results and caveats: Some GvH clones were seen earlier in gut or blood, suggesting intestinal origin. Allografts carried high graft-versus-host to host-versus-graft clonal ratios in patients having graft-donor T cell macrochimerism.

The CDR3 loop spans 15 amino acids. Germline lookup yields CDR1 SGHAT and CDR2 FQDESV (reference sequence). V gave up 1 base and J gave up 7 bases, with 16 bases separating them. The receptor's source is a human donor who was the organ donor for an intestinal transplant. Sequencing used unstimulated CD8+ T cells sorted from spleen or lymph node cells, obtained before transplant. The chain joins TRBV11-1 to TRBJ2-5; weak D call: TRBD2 (5 bases). Written as DNA, the CDR3 is TGTGCCAGCAGCTTAGGGGCGACGGTCCGGGGGACCCAGTACTTC. This translates into CASSLGATVRGTQYF.